These 21 T cell receptor beta chains were sequenced from one sample in a study of Graves' ophthalmopathy and Graves' hyperthyroidism. The sequenced template was RNA, covering the TCR beta CDR3 region. RT-PCR in the first round used HTBI primers; a second-round multiplex PCR followed. Each CDR3 protein gets one entry after TCRdb re-called the multiplex PCR reads with MiXCR. This table has approximately 1.2 million distinct CDR3 sequences, about 40% appearing once. Sequencing was done on a sample of peripheral blood or thyroid tissue (not recorded which). These receptors were taken from an adult man with Graves' hyperthyroidism.

J is TRBJ2-7 and V is TRBV5-4; the D is unclear. Trimming cost V 4 bases and J 0 bases, with 11 bases left between them. From germline, CDR1 is SGHNT and CDR2 YYREEE (reference sequence). The CDR3 runs 14 residues. CDR3: CASSPDGDSYEQYF. CDR3 DNA sequence: TGTGCCAGCAGCCCCGACGGCGACTCCTACGAGCAGTACTTC.

This clonotype has a count of ten or more. CDR3 nucleotides: TGTGCCAGCAGCCAAGATAACTATGGCTACACCTTC. Translation: CASSQDNYGYTF. The chain has TRBV14 and TRBJ1-2; no firm D call. The V and J ends lost 0 bases and 1 base respectively, with 0 bases between them. CDR3 length equals 12 residues. CDR1 and CDR2 (germline): SGHDN, FVKESK.

This clonotype was recorded a few times. This chain links TRBV11-2 with TRBJ1-5; D is possibly TRBD1 (5 bases). Looked up from germline, CDR1 is SGHAT and CDR2 is FQNNGV. V was trimmed by 0 bases and J by 7 bases, leaving 13 bases between them. The CDR3 contains 15 residues. The chain's CDR3 is CASSLDWGPGQPQHF. The CDR3 nucleotides read TGTGCCAGCAGCTTAGACTGGGGCCCCGGGCAGCCCCAGCATTTT. Full variable domain (missing parts from reference TRBV11-2 and TRBJ1-5): EAGVAQSPRYKIIEKRQSVAFWCNPISGHATLYWYQQILGQGPKLLIQFQNNGVVDDSQLPKDRFSAERLKGVDSTLKIQPAKLEDSAVYLCASSLDWGPGQPQHFGDGTRLSIL.

The CDR3: CATSEPGLAGETQYF. Here the CDR3 DNA reads TGTGCCACCAGTGAGCCGGGACTAGCGGGAGAGACCCAGTACTTC. The chain joins TRBV24-1 to TRBJ2-5; 12 nucleotides agree with TRBD2. J was trimmed by 4 bases and V by 4 bases; bases with no gene match: 3. The length of the CDR3 is 15 residues. Germline V gene data show CDR1 as KGHDR and CDR2 as SFDVKD.

V is TRBV6-1 and J is TRBJ1-1; no clear D gene. The CDR3 consists of 14 residues. Germline V gene lookup returns CDR1 MNHNS and CDR2 SASEGT. The V and J ends lost 2 bases and 5 bases respectively, with 12 bases between them. In nucleotides, the CDR3 is TGTGCCAGCAGTGAATTGGGGAAGGATACTGAAGCTTTCTTT. The encoded protein is CASSELGKDTEAFF.

This clonotype was seen at least ten times. The chain recombines TRBV6-6 with TRBJ1-1, with 9 bases lining up with TRBD1. Per germline, CDR1 MNHNY and CDR2 SVGAGI (reference sequence). CDR3 length equals 13 residues. V lost 11 bases to trimming and J lost 1 base; unmatched junction nucleotides: 5. Here the CDR3 DNA reads TGTGCCGGGGAGGACAGGGGGAACACTGAAGCTTTCTTT. Its translation: CAGEDRGNTEAFF.

The CDR3 sequence: CASSAAGAGGPSGEQYF. Written as DNA, the CDR3 is TGTGCCAGCAGTGCCGCCGGGGCGGGGGGTCCCTCCGGGGAGCAGTACTTC. V usage is TRBV6-6 and J usage is TRBJ2-7; 8 positions agree with TRBD2. The CDR3 has 17 amino acids. The germline CDR1 and CDR2 sequences are MNHNY and SVGAGI (reference sequence). V was clipped by 5 bases and J by 7 bases; unmatched bases: 19.

With regard to this clonotype: At one end the junction does not follow the germline gene, possibly because of a read error. The chain is built from TRBV28 and TRBJ1-2; the match to TRBD1 covers 8 bases. The CDR3 loop spans 14 amino acids. From germline, CDR1 is MDHEN and CDR2 SYDVKM. The CDR3 is CASGLGQGLNGYTF. In DNA, the CDR3 is TGTGCCAGCGGTTTAGGACAGGGCCTTAATGGCTACACCTTC.

The CDR3 loop reads CASSLERTTQETQYF. The CDR3 DNA reads TGTGCCAGCAGCTTAGAAAGGACAACTCAAGAGACCCAGTACTTC. The V gene is TRBV7-9, the J gene TRBJ2-5, with D maybe TRBD1 (5 bases). The CDR3 totals 15 residues. Germline CDR1 and CDR2: SEHNR and FQNEAQ (reference sequence). With 1 base removed from V and 2 bases from J, the gap between germline ends came to 11 bases.

The rearrangement uses TRBV20-1 and TRBJ1-2; D may be TRBD1 (6 bases). V shed 5 bases and J shed 8 bases, with 33 bases lying between them. This CDR3 region has 18 residues. Germline assignment: CDR1 DFQATT and CDR2 SNEGSKA (reference sequence). CDR3 nucleotides: TGCAGTGCTTTGAACCCTAACCCCTCAGGGGCGCTTGTAAGAGGCTACACCTTC. Translation: CSALNPNPSGALVRGYTF.

The chain couples TRBV7-2 to TRBJ2-5; D is possibly TRBD2 (6 bases). Deletions cut 5 bases from V and 5 bases from J, with 18 bases between. Germline V gives CDR1 SGHTA, CDR2 FQGNSA. This CDR3 region has 15 residues. The CDR3 is CASSLNAGSYETQYF. CDR3 bases: TGTGCCAGCAGCCTCAATGCGGGGAGCTACGAGACCCAGTACTTC.

V is TRBV7-9 and J is TRBJ1-1, with no clear D. V lost 3 bases and J 7 bases, leaving 12 bases between the germline ends. The length of the CDR3 is 13 residues. Looked up from germline, CDR1 is SEHNR and CDR2 is FQNEAQ (reference sequence). CDR3 coding DNA: TGTGCCAGCAGCTTCGGGCTGCCTGATGAAGCTTTCTTT. Translating gives CASSFGLPDEAFF. The whole variable domain, filled in from reference TRBV7-9 and TRBJ1-1, reads DTGVSQNPRHKITKRGQNVTFRCDPISEHNRLYWYRQTLGQGPEFLTYFQNEAQLEKSRLLSDRFSAERPKGSFSTLEIQRTEQGDSAMYLCASSFGLPDEAFFGQGTRLTVV.

The rearrangement uses TRBV6-5 and TRBJ2-7; D is unresolved. Germline CDR1 MNHEY, CDR2 SVGAGI. The germline V and J ends were trimmed by 2 bases and 3 bases, with 8 bases remaining between them. This CDR3 contains 13 residues. The CDR3 loop reads CASSYRVFYEQYF. The CDR3 DNA follows: TGTGCCAGCAGTTACAGGGTTTTCTACGAGCAGTACTTC.

This clonotype was detected only a few times. This rearrangement joins TRBV29-1 to TRBJ2-7; D call uncertain. The CDR3 sequence is 14 residues long. V was pared by 4 bases and J by 2 bases, with 15 bases between. The germline V gene encodes CDR1 SQVTM and CDR2 ANQGSEA. Written as DNA, the CDR3 is TGCAGCGTTGTTCTTGGCGGAAGACCCTACGAGCAGTACTTC. The encoded protein is CSVVLGGRPYEQYF.

The V call is TRBV12-3 or TRBV12-4, the J call TRBJ1-3, with TRBD1 matching over 10 bases. This CDR3 has 14 amino acids. Germline trimming cut 6 bases from V and 8 bases from J; bases unmatched to any gene: 7. CDR3 nucleotides: TGTGCCAGCAGACAAGACAGGGGGCGAGACACCATATATTTT. Encoded protein: CASRQDRGRDTIYF.

This clonotype was seen just once. V and J are TRBV6-5 and TRBJ1-4; D not certain. Germline V lookup: CDR1 MNHEY, CDR2 SVGAGI. V lost 6 bases to trimming and J lost 8 bases, with 13 bases between them. The length of the CDR3 is 13 residues. CDR3 region: CASSAIGEEKLFF. For the CDR3, the DNA is TGTGCCAGCAGCGCGATCGGCGAGGAAAAACTGTTTTTT.

Note on this clonotype: Possible read error: a much larger clone is one base away. The conserved phenylalanine or tryptophan is not found at the CDR3 terminus, so this likely reflects a read error. This chain joins TRBV29-1 and TRBJ2-5, with no clear D. CDR1 is SQVTM and CDR2 is ANQGSEA in the germline V gene. V lost 2 bases and J 5 bases, leaving 12 bases between the germline ends. The CDR3 runs to 13 residues. Written as DNA, the CDR3 is TGCAGCGTTGAAAGGGCGGTTGGGGAGACCCAGTACCTC. Its protein product is CSVERAVGETQYL.

This clonotype was found many times. V usage is TRBV7-8 and J usage is TRBJ2-5, with 9 bases that match TRBD1. The CDR3 is made up of 15 amino acids. The J segment lost 1 base and the V segment lost 5 bases, leaving 5 bases of the junction unmatched. The germline V gene has CDR1 SGHVS and CDR2 FQNEAQ. CDR3 region: CASSGSDRGQETQYF. DNA for the CDR3: TGTGCCAGCAGCGGGTCGGACAGGGGCCAAGAGACCCAGTACTTC.

Only a few counts were recorded for this clonotype. This chain joins TRBV7-3 and TRBJ2-7; 10 nucleotides line up with TRBD1. Germline CDR1 is SGHTA and CDR2 is FQGTGA. V gave up 5 bases and J gave up 0 bases; unmatched junction bases: 4. This CDR3 has 15 amino acids. In DNA form, the CDR3 reads TGTGCCAGCAGCCCGACAGGGGGCGCCTCCTACGAGCAGTACTTC. This gives the protein CASSPTGGASYEQYF. The full variable domain, in which reference TRBV7-3 and TRBJ2-7 provide the parts outside the CDR3, is GAGVSQTPSNKVTEKGKYVELRCDPISGHTALYWYRQSLGQGPEFLIYFQGTGAADDSGLPNDRFFAVRPEGSVSTLKIQRTERGDSAVYLCASSPTGGASYEQYFGPGTRLTVT.

This clonotype was found many times. The V call is TRBV7-2, the J call TRBJ2-7; D tentatively reads TRBD1 or TRBD2 (5 bases each). Per germline, CDR1 SGHTA and CDR2 FQGNSA. The CDR3 covers 13 residues. Deletions cut 5 bases from V and 1 base from J, with 9 bases between. This chain's CDR3 is CASSRDPSYEQYF. CDR3 nucleotides: TGTGCCAGCAGCCGGGACCCGTCCTACGAGCAGTACTTC.

Turning to this clonotype: A clone one base away is much larger, so this may be a read error. This sequence joins TRBV10-3 and TRBJ2-7; D remains unclear. Germline assignment: CDR1 ENHRY and CDR2 SYGVKD. The CDR3 is made up of 15 amino acids. The CDR3 DNA follows: TGTGCCAGCAGTTTAGACCGCCTGAGCTCCTACGAGCAGTGCTTC. It encodes CASSLDRLSSYEQCF.